The 14 T cell receptor beta chains below were found in one sample sequenced in a study of response to subunit inactivated influenza vaccine. One entry per CDR3 protein, called by TCRdb with MiXCR from the RT-PCR reads. The profile covers 150,000 to 200,000 distinct CDR3 sequences, with 12% appearing a single time and about 29% taken by the ten largest. This sample also belongs to another study, concerning T cells expressing NK-cell markers. That study adds: Researchers built TCR beta cDNA using 5'RACE template switching with UMIs.

The sample was CD8+ T cells sorted from PBMCs, taken 11 to 12 days after vaccination. Source of these receptors: a man in his fifties or sixties who received an inactivated influenza vaccine.

The chain is built from TRBV29-1 and TRBJ2-1; D call uncertain. The V end was cut by 2 bases, the J end by 4 bases, with 6 bases between. The length of the CDR3 is 12 residues. Looked up from germline, CDR1 is SQVTM and CDR2 is ANQGSEA. The CDR3 reads CSVEPQYNEQFF. CDR3 DNA: TGCAGCGTTGAACCTCAGTACAATGAGCAGTTCTTC.

This clonotype was found a few times. The chain carries TRBV2 and TRBJ2-1, with D possibly TRBD2 on 6 matching bases. The CDR3 extends over 12 amino acids. V lost 5 bases, J lost 10 bases, and 12 bases lay in between. CDR1 and CDR2 (germline): SNHLY, FYNNEI. The DNA for the CDR3 is TGTGCCAGCAGTCCCTGGGACTTCGAGCAGTTCTTC. Translating gives CASSPWDFEQFF.

This chain joins TRBV29-1 and TRBJ2-1; weak D call: TRBD1 (6 bases). Germline V CDR1 and CDR2: SQVTM, ANQGSEA. CDR3 size: 16 residues. Between the trimmed V and J ends, which lost 2 bases and 2 bases, there was a span of 16 bases. The CDR3 is CSVESGSAGAYNEQFF. CDR3 nucleotide sequence: TGCAGCGTTGAATCGGGCTCGGCAGGGGCCTACAATGAGCAGTTCTTC.

This clonotype was counted a few times. The chain couples TRBV7-8 to TRBJ2-5; TRBD1 or TRBD2 may be the D gene (5 bases each). The germline CDR1 and CDR2 sequences are SGHVS and FQNEAQ. The germline V and J ends were trimmed by 5 bases and 1 base, with 8 bases remaining between them. The CDR3 is 13 residues long. CDR3 DNA: TGTGCCAGCAGCCAGGGACCCCAAGAGACCCAGTACTTC. It encodes CASSQGPQETQYF.

Only a few counts were recorded for this clonotype. V and J are TRBV29-1 and TRBJ2-7; perhaps TRBD1 as D (7 bases). V dropped 7 bases and J dropped 2 bases, with 15 bases sitting between them. CDR3 length: 13 residues. CDR1 is SQVTM and CDR2 is ANQGSEA in the germline V gene. For the CDR3, the DNA is TGCAGCGCCCAGGGGGGTGATGCCTACGAGCAGTACTTC. Its protein product is CSAQGGDAYEQYF.

This clonotype was seen a few times. The chain recombines TRBV20-1 with TRBJ2-3; 11 nucleotides line up with TRBD2. This CDR3 has 18 amino acids. Looked up from germline, CDR1 is DFQATT and CDR2 is SNEGSKA (reference sequence). V shed 1 base, J shed 2 bases, and the junction held 11 bases outside the gene matches. The DNA of the CDR3 is TGCAGTGCTAGAGGGGCGATAGCGGGACTAGCGGTCACAGATACGCAGTATTTT. As protein: CSARGAIAGLAVTDTQYF.

The chain joins TRBV9 to TRBJ2-7; 10 bases are a match to TRBD2. Germline values: CDR1 SGDLS, CDR2 YYNGEE. The V segment lost 0 bases and the J segment 4 bases; nucleotides outside the gene matches: 4. This CDR3 has 15 residues. The CDR3 protein is CASSVGSSGGYEQYF. CDR3 nucleotides: TGTGCCAGCAGCGTAGGCTCTAGCGGGGGATACGAGCAGTACTTC.

This chain connects TRBV2 to TRBJ2-1; D gene unclear. The CDR3 runs 12 residues. Germline values: CDR1 SNHLY, CDR2 FYNNEI. The germline V and J ends were trimmed by 6 bases and 9 bases, with 12 bases remaining between them. CDR3 bases: TGTGCCAGCAGGAGAACGACGGTTGAGCAGTTCTTC. It specifies CASRRTTVEQFF.

In its sample, this clonotype was seen a few times. This chain uses TRBV24-1 with TRBJ2-2; TRBD1 is a possible D gene (5 bases). The V gene's germline CDR1 is KGHDR and CDR2 SFDVKD. The V gene lost 0 bases and the J gene lost 2 bases, with 6 bases spanning the gap. The CDR3 loop spans 15 amino acids. Here the CDR3 reads CATSDLQGNTGELFF. CDR3 sequence (DNA): TGTGCCACCAGTGATTTGCAGGGAAACACCGGGGAGCTGTTTTTT.

This clonotype was detected a few times. This chain uses TRBV24-1 with TRBJ2-5; maybe TRBD1 (5 bases). Germline CDR1 is KGHDR and CDR2 is SFDVKD. The CDR3 contains 17 residues. Trimming took off 5 bases at V and 4 bases at J, with 22 bases between the two ends. The CDR3 here is CATSGMGPEGVRETQYF. In DNA, the CDR3 is TGTGCCACCAGTGGTATGGGGCCCGAAGGGGTGCGAGAGACCCAGTACTTC.

This clonotype was seen more than once but under ten times. The chain has TRBV12-3 or TRBV12-4 and TRBJ2-5, with unresolved D. Trimming took off 7 bases at V and 4 bases at J, with 10 bases between the two ends. This CDR3 spans 12 amino acids. DNA for the CDR3: TGTGCCAGCACCAAAGGTGGAGAGACCCAGTACTTC. Its protein is CASTKGGETQYF.

This clonotype has more than one count but fewer than ten. The rearrangement joins TRBV10-2 to TRBJ2-1, with 7 positions matching TRBD1. The germline CDR1 and CDR2 sequences are WSHSY and SAAADI. Germline trimming cut 6 bases from V and 8 bases from J; bases unmatched to any gene: 13. The CDR3 has 15 residues. The CDR3 loop reads CASRIGRGGMDEQFF. For the CDR3, the DNA is TGCGCCAGCAGGATCGGAAGAGGGGGCATGGATGAGCAGTTCTTC.

The chain joins TRBV30 to TRBJ1-1, with a tentative D call TRBD1 (6 bases). Trimming removed 7 bases at V and 12 bases at J, with 18 bases between. Germline CDR1 reads GTSNPN; CDR2 reads SVGIG (reference sequence). This CDR3 region has 11 residues. The CDR3 bases are TGTGCCTTTAACACAGGGAGGCTGACTTTCTTT. This translates into CAFNTGRLTFF.

The chain recombines TRBV13 with TRBJ2-3, with 7 bases lining up with TRBD1. The CDR3 runs to 14 residues. Germline assignment: CDR1 PRHDT and CDR2 FYEKMQ (reference sequence). Trimming cost V 8 bases and J 0 bases; bases outside gene matches: 5. CDR3 coding DNA: TGTGCCAGCGCATACAGGGGTAGCACAGATACGCAGTATTTT. Protein: CASAYRGSTDTQYF.